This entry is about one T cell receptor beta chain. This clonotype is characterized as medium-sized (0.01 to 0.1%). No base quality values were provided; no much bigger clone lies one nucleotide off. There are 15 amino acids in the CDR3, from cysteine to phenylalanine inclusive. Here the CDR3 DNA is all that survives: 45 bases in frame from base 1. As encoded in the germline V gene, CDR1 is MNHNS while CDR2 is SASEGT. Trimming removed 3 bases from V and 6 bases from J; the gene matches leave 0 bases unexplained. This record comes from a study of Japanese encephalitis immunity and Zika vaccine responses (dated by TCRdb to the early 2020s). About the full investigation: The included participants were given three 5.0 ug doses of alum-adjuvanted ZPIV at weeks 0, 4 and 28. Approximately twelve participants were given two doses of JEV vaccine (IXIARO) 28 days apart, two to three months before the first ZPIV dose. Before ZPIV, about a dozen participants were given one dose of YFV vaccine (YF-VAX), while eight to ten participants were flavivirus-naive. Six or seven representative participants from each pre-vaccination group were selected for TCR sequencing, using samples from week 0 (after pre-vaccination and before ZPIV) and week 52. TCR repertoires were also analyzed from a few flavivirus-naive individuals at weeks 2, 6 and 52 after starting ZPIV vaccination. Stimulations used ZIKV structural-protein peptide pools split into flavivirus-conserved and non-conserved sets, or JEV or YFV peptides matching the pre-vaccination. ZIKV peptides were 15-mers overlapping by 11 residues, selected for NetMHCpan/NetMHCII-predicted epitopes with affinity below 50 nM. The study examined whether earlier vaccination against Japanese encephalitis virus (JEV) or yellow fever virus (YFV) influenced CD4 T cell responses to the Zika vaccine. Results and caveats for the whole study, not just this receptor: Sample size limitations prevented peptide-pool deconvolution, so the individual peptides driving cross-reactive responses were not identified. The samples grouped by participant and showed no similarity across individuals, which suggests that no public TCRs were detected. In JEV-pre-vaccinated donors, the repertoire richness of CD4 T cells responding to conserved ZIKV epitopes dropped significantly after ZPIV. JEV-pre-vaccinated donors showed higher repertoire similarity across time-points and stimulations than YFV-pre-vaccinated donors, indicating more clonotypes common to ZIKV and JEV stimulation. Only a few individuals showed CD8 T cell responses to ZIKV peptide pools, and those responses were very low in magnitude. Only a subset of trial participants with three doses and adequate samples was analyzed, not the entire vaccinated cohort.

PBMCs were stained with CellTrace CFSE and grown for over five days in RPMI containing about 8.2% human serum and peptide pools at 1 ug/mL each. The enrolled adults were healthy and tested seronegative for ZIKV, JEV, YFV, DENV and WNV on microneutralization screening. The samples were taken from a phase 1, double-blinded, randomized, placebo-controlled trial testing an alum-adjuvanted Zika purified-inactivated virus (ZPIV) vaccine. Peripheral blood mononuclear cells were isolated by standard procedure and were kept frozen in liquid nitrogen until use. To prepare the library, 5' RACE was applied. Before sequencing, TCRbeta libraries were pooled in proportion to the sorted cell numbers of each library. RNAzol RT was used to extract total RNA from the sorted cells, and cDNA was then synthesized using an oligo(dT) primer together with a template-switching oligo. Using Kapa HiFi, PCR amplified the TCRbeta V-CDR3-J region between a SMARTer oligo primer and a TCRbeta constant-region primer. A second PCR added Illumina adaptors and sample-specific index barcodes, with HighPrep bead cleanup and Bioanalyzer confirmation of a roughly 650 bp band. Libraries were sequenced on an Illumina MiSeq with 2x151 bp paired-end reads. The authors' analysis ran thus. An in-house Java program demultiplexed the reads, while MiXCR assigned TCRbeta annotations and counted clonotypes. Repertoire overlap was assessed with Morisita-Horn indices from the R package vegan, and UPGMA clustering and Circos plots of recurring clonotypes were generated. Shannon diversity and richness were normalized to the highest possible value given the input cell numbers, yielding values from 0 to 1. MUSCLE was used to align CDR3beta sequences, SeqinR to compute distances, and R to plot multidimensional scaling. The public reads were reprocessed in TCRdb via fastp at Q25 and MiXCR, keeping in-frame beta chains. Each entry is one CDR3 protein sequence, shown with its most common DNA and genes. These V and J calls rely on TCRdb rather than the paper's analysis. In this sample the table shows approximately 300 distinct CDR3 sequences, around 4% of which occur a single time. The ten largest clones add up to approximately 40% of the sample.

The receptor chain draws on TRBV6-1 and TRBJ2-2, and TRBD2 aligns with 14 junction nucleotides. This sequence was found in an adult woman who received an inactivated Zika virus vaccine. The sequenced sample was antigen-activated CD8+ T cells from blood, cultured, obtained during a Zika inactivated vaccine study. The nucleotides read TGTGCCAGCAGTGAGACTAGCGGGGGGGCCGGGGAGCTGTTTTTT. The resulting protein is CASSETSGGAGELFF.